Presented here are 10 T cell receptor beta chains from one specimen sequenced in a study of shared clonotypes between healthy human individuals (dated by TCRdb to 2020 to 2021). Receptor libraries were prepared by the immunoSEQ multiplex PCR assay. TCRdb mirrors the immuneACCESS table, restricted to in-frame sequences. Some clones are absent from its copies; in checked studies, under half trace to an unresolved V gene, and the reason for the others is unknown. In this sample the table shows around 1.6 million clones, 95% to 99% of which occur a single time. The top ten clones comprise approximately 0.44% of the sample. What was sequenced was naive CD4+ T cells sorted from blood. Read against the paper, the sample's cell subset or site label means: CD45RA+ positively selected. These receptors were obtained from a young man in good health.

A note on this clone: Other DNA sequences from this sample encode an identical CDR3 as well. V and J are TRBV10-1 and TRBJ1-1; D is unclear. The CDR3 has 13 amino acids. Trimming removed 3 bases from V and 4 bases from J, with 9 bases in between. Germline-derived CDR1 and CDR2 are WNHNN and SYGVQD (reference sequence). As DNA, the CDR3 is TGCGCCAGCAGTGAATCTGGGAGCACTGAAGCTTTCTTT. Amino acid sequence: CASSESGSTEAFF.

The chain has TRBV9 and TRBJ1-2; D uncertain. The CDR3 extends over 15 amino acids. Trimming stripped 0 bases from V and 8 bases from J, with 17 bases between. Germline lookup yields CDR1 SGDLS and CDR2 YYNGEE. The CDR3 is CASSVGQVLTSGYTF. The CDR3 DNA reads TGTGCCAGCAGCGTAGGGCAGGTGCTGACGTCAGGCTACACCTTC.

The V call is TRBV7-2, the J call TRBJ2-7; 7 bases are shared with TRBD1. Trimming at V came to 5 bases and at J to 2 bases, leaving 6 bases not matched to a gene. Germline CDR1 reads SGHTA; CDR2 reads FQGNSA. This CDR3 contains 14 residues. CDR3 sequence (DNA): TGTGCCAGCAGCCCCGACAGGGCCGCCTACGAGCAGTACTTC. Translation: CASSPDRAAYEQYF.

The chain employs TRBV2 and TRBJ2-3; 9 bases are a match to TRBD2. This CDR3 comprises 15 residues. The V gene's germline CDR1 is SNHLY and CDR2 FYNNEI. Germline trimming cut 10 bases from V and 5 bases from J; bases unmatched to any gene: 13. The CDR3 is CATKGGRATGDTQYF. Written as DNA, the CDR3 is TGTGCCACCAAGGGCGGGAGGGCTACTGGAGATACGCAGTATTTT. The entire variable domain, with the rest obtained from reference TRBV2 and TRBJ2-3, is as follows: EPEVTQTPSHQVTQMGQEVILRCVPISNHLYFYWYRQILGQKVEFLVSFYNNEISEKSEIFDDQFSVERPDGSNFTLKIRSTKLEDSAMYFCATKGGRATGDTQYFGPGTRLTVL.

The chain carries TRBV6-1 and TRBJ2-7; unclear D gene. V was clipped by 1 base and J by 5 bases, with 9 bases between them. CDR1 is MNHNS and CDR2 is SASEGT in the germline V gene. This CDR3 contains 13 residues. The CDR3 protein is CASSEGLVHEQYF. CDR3 sequence (DNA): TGTGCCAGCAGTGAAGGGTTGGTCCACGAGCAGTACTTC.

V usage is TRBV5-4 and J usage is TRBJ2-7; a weak D match, TRBD1 (6 bases). Trimming pared 1 base from V and 3 bases from J, leaving 11 bases between. This CDR3 comprises 14 residues. The germline CDR1 and CDR2 sequences are SGHNT and YYREEE (reference sequence). The CDR3 is CASSLNQGFYEQYF. CDR3 nucleotide sequence: TGTGCCAGCAGCTTGAATCAGGGGTTCTACGAGCAGTACTTC. The full variable domain, with the rest looked up from reference TRBV5-4 and TRBJ2-7, is ETGVTQSPTHLIKTRGQQVTLRCSSQSGHNTVSWYQQALGQGPQFIFQYYREEENGRGNFPPRFSGLQFPNYSSELNVNALELDDSALYLCASSLNQGFYEQYFGPGTRLTVT.

This sequence joins TRBV28 and TRBJ2-2; possibly TRBD2 for D (6 bases). The germline V and J ends were trimmed by 5 bases and 4 bases, with 17 bases remaining between them. CDR3 length: 16 amino acids. Germline loops: CDR1 MDHEN, CDR2 SYDVKM. CDR3: CASSRDFHAPTGELFF. In DNA, the CDR3 is TGTGCCAGCAGTCGGGACTTCCACGCGCCCACCGGGGAGCTGTTTTTT. The full variable domain, rest sourced from reference TRBV28 and TRBJ2-2, is DVKVTQSSRYLVKRTGEKVFLECVQDMDHENMFWYRQDPGLGLRLIYFSYDVKMKEKGDIPEGYSVSREKKERFSLILESASTNQTSMYLCASSRDFHAPTGELFFGEGSRLTVL.

The chain combines TRBV29-1 with TRBJ1-1; possibly TRBD1 for D (5 bases). The CDR3 contains 9 residues. The germline CDR1 and CDR2 sequences are SQVTM and ANQGSEA. CDR3 nucleotide sequence: TGCGGGACGAACACTGAAGCTTTCTTT. Amino acids: CGTNTEAFF.

This clone was seen a single time. The V call is TRBV6-5, the J call TRBJ2-1; D unclear. The V gene's germline CDR1 is MNHEY and CDR2 SVGAGI. V was pared by 2 bases and J by 7 bases, with 12 bases between. The CDR3 is 14 amino acids. Here the CDR3 reads CASSYMTARNEQFF. CDR3 in DNA: TGTGCCAGCAGTTACATGACCGCCAGGAATGAGCAGTTCTTC.

V usage is TRBV18 and J usage is TRBJ2-1; D ambiguous. Trimming removed 2 bases at V and 6 bases at J, with 8 bases between. Germline CDR1 is KGHSH and CDR2 is LQKENI. The CDR3 spans 13 residues. DNA for the CDR3: TGTGCCAGCTCACCAAACTCAGGCAATGAGCAGTTCTTC. Amino acid sequence: CASSPNSGNEQFF.